Each of the 26 T cell receptor beta chains below was sequenced from the same sample in a study of blood T cell repertoires in COVID-19. Data came from immunoSEQ multiplex PCR; TCRdb stores just in-frame clones and leaves some out. The table lists under 300,000 clones, over 90% of them singletons. The sequencing sample was made of peripheral blood. These receptors were taken from a man aged 25-45 years with COVID-19, enrolled during active disease.

V and J are TRBV29-1 and TRBJ1-2; a possible D gene is TRBD1 (5 bases). CDR3 length: 17 amino acids. Germline CDR1 is SQVTM and CDR2 is ANQGSEA. V was pared by 3 bases and J by 0 bases, with 20 bases between. Here the CDR3 DNA reads TGCAGCGTTGACCAGCGGGGGGGTCCGCTAGCTAACTATGGCTACACCTTC. It yields the protein CSVDQRGGPLANYGYTF.

J is TRBJ1-4 and V is TRBV12-3 or TRBV12-4; D is possibly TRBD1 (5 bases). Trimming stripped 7 bases from V and 6 bases from J, with 9 bases between. The CDR3 sequence is 12 residues long. The CDR3 sequence is CASKTGDEKLFF. CDR3 nucleotides: TGTGCCAGCAAAACGGGGGATGAAAAACTGTTTTTT.

The chain links TRBV6-5 to TRBJ1-5; 7 positions agree with TRBD1. V dropped 7 bases and J dropped 5; count of bases not matched to a gene: 8. The CDR3 runs 14 residues. Germline CDR1 and CDR2: MNHEY and SVGAGI. CDR3 region: CASTSQGSDQPQHF. The CDR3 DNA is TGTGCCAGCACTTCACAGGGGTCGGATCAGCCCCAGCATTTT.

The rearrangement joins TRBV3-1 (or the pseudogene TRBV3-2) to TRBJ1-6; a weak D match, TRBD1 (6 bases). V was shortened by 6 bases and J by 7 bases, with 10 bases between the two germline ends. CDR1 is LGHDT and CDR2 is YNNKEL in the germline V gene (reference sequence). The CDR3 is 13 amino acids. The CDR3 region is CASSRDRNSPLHF. Here the CDR3 DNA reads TGTGCCAGCAGTCGAGACAGGAATTCACCCCTCCACTTT.

This sequence joins TRBV18 and TRBJ2-1; tentatively, D is TRBD2 (5 bases). The CDR3 length is 15 residues. V was trimmed by 2 bases and J by 2 bases, leaving 10 bases between them. Per germline, CDR1 KGHSH and CDR2 LQKENI. The CDR3 bases are TGTGCCAGCTCACCAGTTGGGAGTCCCTACAATGAGCAGTTCTTC. This sequence encodes CASSPVGSPYNEQFF.

J is TRBJ1-6 and V is TRBV18, with 9 bases matching TRBD1. The CDR3 extends over 16 amino acids. Germline CDR1 reads KGHSH; CDR2 reads LQKENI. Trimming at V came to 3 bases and at J to 5 bases, leaving 5 bases not matched to a gene. The CDR3 loop is CASSPGQGLDNSPLHF. The DNA for the CDR3 is TGTGCCAGCTCACCCGGACAGGGGTTAGATAATTCACCCCTCCACTTT. The full variable domain, completed using reference TRBV18 and TRBJ1-6, is NAGVMQNPRHLVRRRGQEARLRCSPMKGHSHVYWYRQLPEEGLKFMVYLQKENIIDESGMPKERFSAEFPKEGPSILRIQQVVRGDSAAYFCASSPGQGLDNSPLHFGNGTRLTVT.

The chain is built from TRBV11-2 and TRBJ1-5, with TRBD1 matching over 7 bases. This CDR3 has 14 residues. Trimming removed 2 bases from V and 6 bases from J; junction bases left unmatched: 4. The V gene's germline CDR1 is SGHAT and CDR2 FQNNGV. Written as DNA, the CDR3 is TGTGCCAGCAGCTTACGAGGGGGCAGTCAGCCCCAGCATTTT. Protein sequence: CASSLRGGSQPQHF.

This chain connects TRBV2 to TRBJ1-1; 7 nucleotides match TRBD1. CDR1 and CDR2 (germline): SNHLY, FYNNEI. The CDR3 is 13 residues long. The J segment lost 9 bases and the V segment lost 3 bases, leaving 7 bases of the junction unmatched. Here the CDR3 DNA reads TGTGCCAGCAGTGATCCGACACAGGGGAAAGCTTTCTTT. Translated: CASSDPTQGKAFF.

The genes are TRBV5-1 and TRBJ1-3; the D gene is possibly TRBD1 (6 bases). V was pared by 0 bases and J by 3 bases, with 10 bases between. This CDR3 comprises 15 residues. The germline V gene encodes CDR1 SGHRS and CDR2 YFSETQ. CDR3 nucleotides: TGCGCCAGCAGCTTGGGCCAGGGGCTTGGAAACACCATATATTTT. It yields the protein CASSLGQGLGNTIYF.

The rearrangement joins TRBV2 to TRBJ2-5; 7 nucleotides match TRBD1. Trimming cost V 6 bases and J 1 base; bases outside gene matches: 5. Germline V gives CDR1 SNHLY, CDR2 FYNNEI. This CDR3 has 14 amino acids. CDR3 sequence: CASSLGTVQETQYF. CDR3 sequence (DNA): TGTGCCAGCAGCCTAGGGACAGTCCAAGAGACCCAGTACTTC.

This chain joins TRBV3-1 (or the pseudogene TRBV3-2) and TRBJ2-3; weak D call: TRBD2 (6 bases). There are 18 residues in the CDR3. Between the trimmed V and J ends, which lost 1 base and 2 bases, there was a span of 19 bases. Germline lookup yields CDR1 LGHDT and CDR2 YNNKEL (reference sequence). CDR3 residues: CASSQVSFLGGLTDTQYF. Here the CDR3 DNA reads TGTGCCAGCAGCCAAGTTTCATTTCTCGGGGGACTCACAGATACGCAGTATTTT.

The chain is built from TRBV19 and TRBJ1-4, with TRBD1 matching 10 bases. Germline V gives CDR1 LNHDA, CDR2 SQIVND (reference sequence). The CDR3 consists of 13 residues. J was trimmed by 7 bases and V by 8 bases; bases with no gene match: 4. CDR3 coding DNA: TGTGCCAGTGGGGGACAGGGGCCTGAAAAACTGTTTTTT. Its translation: CASGGQGPEKLFF.

V usage is TRBV19 and J usage is TRBJ2-2; 7 nucleotides line up with TRBD2. The V gene's germline CDR1 is LNHDA and CDR2 SQIVND (reference sequence). Trimming cost V 11 bases and J 1 base; bases outside gene matches: 4. The CDR3 spans 13 residues. CDR3 region: CASGTKNTGELFF. The CDR3 DNA sequence: TGTGCCTCCGGGACTAAGAACACCGGGGAGCTGTTTTTT.

The V and J genes are TRBV9 and TRBJ1-6; TRBD1 agrees at 8 bases. The CDR3 has 14 residues. The J segment lost 8 bases and the V segment lost 6 bases, leaving 7 bases of the junction unmatched. Germline loops: CDR1 SGDLS, CDR2 YYNGEE. CDR3 loop: CASNKGQEYSPLHF. CDR3 nucleotide sequence: TGTGCCAGCAACAAGGGACAGGAGTATTCACCCCTCCACTTT.

J is TRBJ2-1 and V is TRBV10-1, with TRBD2 identical over 10 bases. With V trimmed by 5 bases and J by 4 bases, 5 bases remained unmatched. The CDR3 is 15 amino acids. Germline V gene lookup returns CDR1 WNHNN and CDR2 SYGVQD (reference sequence). The CDR3, as DNA: TGCGCCAGCAGTAAAACTAGCGGGGTTTACAATGAGCAGTTCTTC. This encodes CASSKTSGVYNEQFF.

The chain employs TRBV3-1 (or the pseudogene TRBV3-2) and TRBJ1-6, with 9 bases aligning to TRBD1. The CDR3 consists of 16 residues. V gave up 5 bases and J gave up 2 bases; unmatched junction bases: 4. Germline V gene lookup returns CDR1 LGHDT and CDR2 YNNKEL (reference sequence). CDR3 DNA: TGTGCCAGCAGCGTCCGGGACAGGGCCTATAATTCACCCCTCCACTTT. This codes for CASSVRDRAYNSPLHF.

This sequence joins TRBV6-5 and TRBJ2-2; TRBD1 matches at 8 bases. Germline V gives CDR1 MNHEY, CDR2 SVGAGI. V shed 2 bases, J shed 5 bases, and the junction held 4 bases outside the gene matches. This CDR3 is built from 15 residues. CDR3 bases: TGTGCCAGCAGTTACGTCCAGGGGGCAACCGGGGAGCTGTTTTTT. As protein: CASSYVQGATGELFF.

This chain uses TRBV6-5 with TRBJ1-2, with D perhaps TRBD1 (5 bases). The CDR3 runs to 14 residues. Germline V gene sequence: CDR1 MNHEY, CDR2 SVGAGI. V shed 5 bases and J shed 1 base, with 11 bases lying between them. The CDR3 nucleotides read TGTGCCAGCAGTACCAAGGGGAATAACTATGGCTACACCTTC. Amino acids: CASSTKGNNYGYTF.

Comments on this clone: The same CDR3 is also encoded by other DNA sequences in this sample. The rearrangement uses TRBV5-1 and TRBJ1-5; D is perhaps TRBD1 (5 bases). The germline CDR1 and CDR2 sequences are SGHRS and YFSETQ. The V end was cut by 1 base, the J end by 5 bases, with 13 bases between. The length of the CDR3 is 15 residues. DNA for the CDR3: TGCGCCAGCAGCTTGTGGGCAGGGATTGATCAGCCCCAGCATTTT. It codes for CASSLWAGIDQPQHF.

V and J are TRBV6-5 and TRBJ1-1; no firm D call. The CDR3 length is 13 residues. Trimming pared 6 bases from V and 0 bases from J, leaving 8 bases between. From germline, CDR1 is MNHEY and CDR2 SVGAGI. This CDR3 reads CASRILLNTEAFF. The CDR3 region has the DNA TGTGCCAGCAGAATACTCTTGAACACTGAAGCTTTCTTT.

This chain connects TRBV2 to TRBJ1-4, with 8 bases lining up with TRBD1. In germline, CDR1 is SNHLY, CDR2 FYNNEI. With V trimmed by 5 bases and J by 2 bases, 4 bases remained unmatched. The CDR3 consists of 15 residues. The CDR3 region has the DNA TGTGCCAGCAGTAGGCAGGGGGCCACTAATGAAAAACTGTTTTTT. Translation: CASSRQGATNEKLFF.

The chain is built from TRBV6-5 and TRBJ1-2; a weak D match, TRBD1 (5 bases). The CDR3 is 12 residues long. Trimming removed 6 bases at V and 5 bases at J, with 10 bases between. Germline V gene sequence: CDR1 MNHEY, CDR2 SVGAGI. CDR3 sequence (DNA): TGTGCCAGCAGATTTCAGGGATATGGCTACACCTTC. Translation: CASRFQGYGYTF.

The rearrangement uses TRBV3-1 (or the pseudogene TRBV3-2) and TRBJ2-6; the match to TRBD1 covers 7 bases. CDR3 length: 18 amino acids. CDR1 is LGHDT, CDR2 YNNKEL, per germline (reference sequence). V lost 5 bases and J lost 0; bases outside the gene matches: 10. CDR3 sequence reads: CASSVRGQSLSGANVLTF. The CDR3 DNA reads TGTGCCAGCAGCGTCCGGGGACAGTCCCTCTCTGGGGCCAACGTCCTGACTTTC.

The rearrangement uses TRBV9 and TRBJ2-3, with TRBD1 matching over 7 bases. The V segment lost 3 bases and the J segment 4 bases; nucleotides outside the gene matches: 11. The CDR3 length is 16 residues. The germline CDR1 and CDR2 sequences are SGDLS and YYNGEE. The CDR3 nucleotides are TGTGCCAGCAGCGCCCAGACAGGGATCGGGGCAGATACGCAGTATTTT. Residues: CASSAQTGIGADTQYF.

The chain uses TRBV18 and TRBJ1-5, with D unresolved. This CDR3 region has 15 residues. Trimming removed 2 bases at V and 0 bases at J, with 8 bases between. CDR1 is KGHSH, CDR2 LQKENI, per germline. The CDR3 here is CASSPNADSNQPQHF. CDR3 in DNA: TGTGCCAGCTCACCAAACGCGGATAGCAATCAGCCCCAGCATTTT.

V usage is TRBV11-3 and J usage is TRBJ2-3; no clear D. The V gene's germline CDR1 is SGHNT and CDR2 YENEEA. The CDR3 is 14 amino acids. Trimming took 0 bases from V and 4 from J, leaving 8 bases between them. The CDR3 DNA follows: TGTGCCAGCAGCTTAGAGCTGGCCCCAGATACGCAGTATTTT. Its translation: CASSLELAPDTQYF.